The 6 T cell receptor beta chains below all came from one sample that was sequenced in a study of blood T cell repertoires in COVID-19. The data were produced by immunoSEQ multiplex PCR, yet TCRdb's version contains in-frame clones alone and is incomplete. The sample yields approximately 280,000 clones, over 75% seen once. Sequences were obtained from peripheral blood. The source of these receptors is a man aged 45-60 years with active or convalescent COVID-19.

V is TRBV2 and J is TRBJ2-4; D possibly corresponds to TRBD2 (5 bases). The CDR3 is 13 residues long. Deletions cut 10 bases from V and 0 bases from J, with 10 bases between. Germline CDR1 and CDR2: SNHLY and FYNNEI. CDR3 sequence reads: CAIGGLAKNIQYF. CDR3 nucleotide sequence: TGTGCCATCGGAGGTCTAGCCAAAAACATTCAGTACTTC.

J is TRBJ2-5 and V is TRBV5-1; TRBD2 is a possible D gene (5 bases). The V gene's germline CDR1 is SGHRS and CDR2 YFSETQ. The CDR3 is made up of 15 amino acids. The V gene lost 5 bases and the J gene lost 4 bases, with 18 bases spanning the gap. CDR3 DNA sequence: TGCGCCAGCAGATTCACCGGTAGCGTGGTAGAGACCCAGTACTTC. Amino acids: CASRFTGSVVETQYF.

V usage is TRBV7-9 and J usage is TRBJ2-5; 8 positions match TRBD1. Germline assignment: CDR1 SEHNR and CDR2 FQNEAQ (reference sequence). The junction had 7 bases not matched to a gene; V was cut back by 8 bases and J by 2 bases. The CDR3 totals 14 residues. The CDR3 protein is CASRTGWFQETQYF. The CDR3, as DNA: TGTGCCAGCCGGACAGGGTGGTTTCAAGAGACCCAGTACTTC.

The CDR3: CASSPGTGSYEQYF. Written as DNA, the CDR3 is TGTGCCAGCAGCCCCGGGACAGGGAGCTACGAGCAGTACTTC. The chain is built from TRBV6-2 or TRBV6-3 and TRBJ2-7; TRBD1 matches 9 bases. CDR3 length equals 14 residues. The trim removed 6 bases at V and 3 bases at J, leaving 6 bases unmatched. CDR1 is MNHEY and CDR2 is SVGEGT in the germline V gene.

The gene calls are TRBV4-2 and TRBJ2-1, with 15 bases lining up with TRBD2. Germline V lookup: CDR1 LGHNA, CDR2 YNFKEQ. The CDR3 sequence is 16 residues long. The junction had 8 bases not matched to a gene; V was cut back by 7 bases and J by 7 bases. For the CDR3, the DNA is TGTGCCAGCACAACCGGTGGGACTAGCGGGAGGAATGAGCAGTTCTTC. It codes for CASTTGGTSGRNEQFF.

J is TRBJ1-2 and V is TRBV13; 8 bases match TRBD1. CDR3 length equals 16 residues. Per germline, CDR1 PRHDT and CDR2 FYEKMQ (reference sequence). V lost 4 bases and J lost 8; bases outside the gene matches: 15. The CDR3 reads CASSSRAPTGQGGYTF. The CDR3 DNA sequence: TGTGCCAGCAGCTCCCGCGCCCCCACAGGACAGGGAGGCTACACCTTC.